This TCR beta chain is drawn from a study of T cells in Graves' hyperthyroidism and ophthalmopathy (dated by TCRdb to about 2019). Regarding the complete study: Peripheral blood was sampled at the time of initial diagnosis, prior to any treatment. TCR V-J signatures able to tell the groups apart were searched for in a discovery cohort of 90 to 100 patients, of whom more than 40 had Graves' ophthalmopathy and roughly 57 had stable Graves' hyperthyroidism. Prospective prediction of ophthalmopathy was tested in an independent validation cohort consisting of 18 to 20 hyperthyroidism patients and approximately 16 patients who later progressed to ophthalmopathy. For training and testing, the 100 or so patients in the discovery cohort were randomly divided in a 7:3 ratio. Thyroid tissue and blood T-cell repertoires from roughly 6 Graves' hyperthyroidism patients were also compared in the study. Once sampling was done, hyperthyroidism patients were given methimazole at a starting dose of 30 mg daily, whereas ophthalmopathy patients were given high-dose intravenous methylprednisolone. The paper reports TCR Vbeta CDR3 sequencing of some 140 peripheral blood samples: 43 ophthalmopathy, 70 to 85 hyperthyroidism and around 17 progressor patients.

The TCR beta CDR3 regions were amplified from the RNA transcripts. The TCR CDR3 was subjected to a first round of RT-PCR using the HTBI primer set and the Qiagen OneStep RT-PCR kit. The libraries were constructed in a second round of multiplex PCR and then size-selected and purified. The libraries were sequenced on an Illumina HiSeq2000 using paired-end 100 bp reads. In the authors' own workflow: SOAPnuke was used to process the raw data, throwing out any read that contained adapters or uncalled bases, had a mean Phred below 15, or lacked an exact constant-primer or identifier match. COPE v1.2.5 was used to merge high-quality paired reads, and clonotypes were defined as unique nucleotide sequences. MiTCR v1.1 was used to align clonotypes to the IMGT TRBV, TRBD and TRBJ reference segments. Only V-J combinations with frequency above 0.0001, covering roughly 99% of repertoires, were analysed. A TCS score was defined as the ratio between F50 (clonal expansion) and ExV (chaos), using BLOSUM62-based TCRdist between CDR3 peptides within each V-J. Welch's t-statistics and random forest reduced several hundred V-J features to some 14, which were used in a naive Bayes classifier (R e1071). TCRdb reran the public reads through fastp at Q25 and MiXCR, keeping productive beta chains. A single entry per CDR3 protein holds the most common genes and DNA from its merged rows. These V and J calls originate from TCRdb's pipeline instead of the authors' own analysis. The sample table shows approximately 400,000 distinct CDR3 sequences, and over 11% are seen once. Of the sample, approximately 11% falls within the top ten clones.

Stable Graves' hyperthyroidism was defined as the absence of progression to ophthalmopathy over 18 months of follow-up. Hyperthyroidism patients were newly diagnosed, with disease duration under 2 months, and aged 18 to 65 years. Patients with uncontrolled infections, other autoimmune diseases, pregnancy or lactation were excluded. Clinical symptoms, serum thyroxine and TRAb, thyroid ultrasound, and orbital computed tomography formed the basis for the diagnoses. PBMCs were separated from roughly 9.6 ml of fresh peripheral blood using Ficoll-Paque density gradient centrifugation. Total RNA was extracted with Trizol reagent, and quality was checked on an Agilent 2100 Bioanalyzer. Points the paper makes about the study in general: During validation, the model predicted progression to ophthalmopathy a median of about 6.5 months ahead of onset, with 70.59% sensitivity and 72% to 85% specificity. No statistical method was used to fix the sample size in advance, and group allocation was not hidden from the investigators. A model built on a 13 V-J signature distinguished ophthalmopathy from stable hyperthyroidism, reaching 87.88% sensitivity and around 81% specificity in cross-validation and 80%/75% in testing. Most expanded thyroid clonotypes (frequency above 0.001) were also detected in blood, suggesting blood repertoires may reflect thyroid immune responses.

This clonotype was found many times. No cognate antigen has been identified for it. Per-base quality was not reported, and no clone a single base away is much larger than it. This clonotype was sampled from a woman aged 60 to 75 with Graves' hyperthyroidism. Sequencing input: blood.

For the CDR3, the sequence is CATSRDDPNGNQPQHF. The DNA sequence is as follows: TGTGCCACCAGCAGAGATGATCCGAACGGTAATCAGCCCCAGCATTTT. The rearranged segments are TRBV15 and TRBJ1-5, with no D gene named confidently. V loses 0 bases, J loses 4 bases, and the germline ends lie 13 bases apart. Spanning cysteine to phenylalanine, the CDR3 consists of 16 amino acids. The CDR3 DNA has 48 bases and is translated from base 1. The germline V gene (reference sequence) provides CDR1 LNHNV and CDR2 YYDKDF.